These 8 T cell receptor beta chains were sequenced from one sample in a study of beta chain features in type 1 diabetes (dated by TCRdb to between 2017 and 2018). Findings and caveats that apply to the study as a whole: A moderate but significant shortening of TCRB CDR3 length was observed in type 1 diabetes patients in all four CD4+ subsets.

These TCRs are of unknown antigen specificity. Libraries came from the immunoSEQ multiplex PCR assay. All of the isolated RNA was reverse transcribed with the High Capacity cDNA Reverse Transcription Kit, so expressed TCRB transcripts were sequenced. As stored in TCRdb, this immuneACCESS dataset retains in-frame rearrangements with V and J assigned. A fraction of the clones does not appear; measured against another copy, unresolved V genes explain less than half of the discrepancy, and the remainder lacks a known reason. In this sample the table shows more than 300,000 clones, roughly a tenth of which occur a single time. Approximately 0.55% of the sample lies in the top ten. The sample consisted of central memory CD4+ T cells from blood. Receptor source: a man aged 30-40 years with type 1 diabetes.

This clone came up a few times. DNA of the CDR3: TGCAGTGAATCAGGGAACACTGAAGCTTTCTTT. As protein: CSESGNTEAFF. V usage is TRBV20-1 and J usage is TRBJ1-1; D gene ambiguous. The CDR3 is made up of 11 amino acids. The germline V and J ends were trimmed by 7 bases and 1 base, with 7 bases remaining between them. CDR1 and CDR2 from the germline V gene are DFQATT and SNEGSKA (reference sequence).

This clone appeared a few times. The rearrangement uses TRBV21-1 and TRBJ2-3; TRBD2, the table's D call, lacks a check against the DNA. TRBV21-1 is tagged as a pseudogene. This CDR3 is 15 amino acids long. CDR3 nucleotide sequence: TGTGCCAGCAGCAAAGAGAGGAGGGGCACAGATACGCAGTATTTT. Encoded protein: CASSKERRGTDTQYF.

The CDR3 is CASSLGMENTEAFF. CDR3 DNA: TGTGCCAGCAGCCTAGGAATGGAGAACACTGAAGCTTTCTTT. The chain joins TRBV11-2 to TRBJ1-1, with D hard to call. CDR1 SGHAT and CDR2 FQNNGV come from the germline V gene. Trimming took off 5 bases at V and 1 base at J, with 11 bases between the two ends. The CDR3 consists of 14 residues.

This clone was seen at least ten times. In DNA, the CDR3 is TGTGCCAGCAGCGTCGGAGATACGCAGTATTTT. Its protein product is CASSVGDTQYF. J is TRBJ2-3 and V is TRBV6-6; D gene unclear. V was cut by 6 bases and J by 5 bases, with 6 bases left in between. The CDR3 consists of 11 residues. The germline V gene encodes CDR1 MNHNY and CDR2 SVGAGI (reference sequence).

CDR3: CASSTGTGTSYEQYF. In DNA form, the CDR3 reads TGTGCCAGCAGCACGGGGACAGGTACCTCCTACGAGCAGTACTTC. The chain has TRBV7-2 and TRBJ2-7, with TRBD1 identical over 8 bases. The V segment lost 5 bases and the J segment 0 bases; nucleotides outside the gene matches: 6. The CDR3 extends over 15 amino acids. Germline-derived CDR1 and CDR2 are SGHTA and FQGNSA. Full variable domain (remainder filled in from reference TRBV7-2 and TRBJ2-7): GAGVSQSPSNKVTEKGKDVELRCDPISGHTALYWYRQSLGQGLEFLIYFQGNSAPDKSGLPSDRFSAERTGGSVSTLTIQRTQQEDSAVYLCASSTGTGTSYEQYFGPGTRLTVT.

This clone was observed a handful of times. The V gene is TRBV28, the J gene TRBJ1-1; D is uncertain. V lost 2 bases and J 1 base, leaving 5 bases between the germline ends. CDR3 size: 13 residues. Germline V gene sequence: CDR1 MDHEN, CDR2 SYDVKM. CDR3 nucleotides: TGTGCCAGCAGTTTACCCACGAACACTGAAGCTTTCTTT. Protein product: CASSLPTNTEAFF.

CDR3 protein: CASSRPGGPRYF. The CDR3 bases are TGTGCCAGCAGCCGACCCGGGGGCCCCCGGTACTTC. V and J are TRBV16 and TRBJ2-7; either TRBD1 or TRBD2 may fit D (6 bases each). The CDR3 runs 12 residues. Trimming took 4 bases from V and 12 from J, leaving 16 bases between them. Germline V gene data show CDR1 as KGHSY and CDR2 as FQNENV.

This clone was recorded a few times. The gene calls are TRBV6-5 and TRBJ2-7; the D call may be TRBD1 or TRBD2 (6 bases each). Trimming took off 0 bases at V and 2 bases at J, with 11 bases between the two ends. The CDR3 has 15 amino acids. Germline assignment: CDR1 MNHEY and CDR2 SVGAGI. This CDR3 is CASSYSGGRPYEQYF. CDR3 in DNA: TGTGCCAGCAGTTACTCAGGGGGGAGGCCCTACGAGCAGTACTTC.